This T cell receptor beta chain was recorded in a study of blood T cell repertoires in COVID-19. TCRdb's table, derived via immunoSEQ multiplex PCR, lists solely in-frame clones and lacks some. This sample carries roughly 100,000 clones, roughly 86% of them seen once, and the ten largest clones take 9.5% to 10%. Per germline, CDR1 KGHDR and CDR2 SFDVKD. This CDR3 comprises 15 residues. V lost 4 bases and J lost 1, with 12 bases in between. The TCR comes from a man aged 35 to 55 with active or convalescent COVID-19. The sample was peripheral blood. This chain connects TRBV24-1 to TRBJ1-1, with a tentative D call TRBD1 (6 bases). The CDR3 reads CATSEPTGWNTEAFF. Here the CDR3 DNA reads TGTGCCACCAGTGAGCCAACAGGGTGGAACACTGAAGCTTTCTTT.